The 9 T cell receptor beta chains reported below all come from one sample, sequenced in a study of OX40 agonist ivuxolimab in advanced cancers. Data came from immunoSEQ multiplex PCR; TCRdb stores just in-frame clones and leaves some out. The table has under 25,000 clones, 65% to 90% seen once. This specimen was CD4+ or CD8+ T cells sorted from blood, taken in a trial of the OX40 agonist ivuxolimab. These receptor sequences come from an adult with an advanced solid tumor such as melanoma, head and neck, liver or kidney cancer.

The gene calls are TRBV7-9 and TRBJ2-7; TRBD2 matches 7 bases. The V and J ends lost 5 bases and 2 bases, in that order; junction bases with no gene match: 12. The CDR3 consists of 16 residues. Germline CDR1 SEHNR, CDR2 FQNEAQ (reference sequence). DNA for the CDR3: TGTGCCAGCAGCCTACACCGGGACTACCCGACCTACGAGCAGTACTTC. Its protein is CASSLHRDYPTYEQYF. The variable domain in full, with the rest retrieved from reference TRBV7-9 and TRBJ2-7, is DTGVSQNPRHKITKRGQNVTFRCDPISEHNRLYWYRQTLGQGPEFLTYFQNEAQLEKSRLLSDRFSAERPKGSFSTLEIQRTEQGDSAMYLCASSLHRDYPTYEQYFGPGTRLTVT.

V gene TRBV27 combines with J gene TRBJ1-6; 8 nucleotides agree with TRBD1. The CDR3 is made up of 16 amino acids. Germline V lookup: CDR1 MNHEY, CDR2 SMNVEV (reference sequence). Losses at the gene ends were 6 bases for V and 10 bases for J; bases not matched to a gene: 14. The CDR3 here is CASRTSSGQVISPLHF. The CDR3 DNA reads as TGTGCCAGCAGAACTAGTTCGGGACAGGTAATATCACCCCTCCACTTT.

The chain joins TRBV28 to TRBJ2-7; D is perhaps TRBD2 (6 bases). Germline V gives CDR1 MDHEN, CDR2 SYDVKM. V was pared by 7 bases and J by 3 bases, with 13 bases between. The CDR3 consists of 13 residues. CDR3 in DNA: TGTGCCAGCACCCCCGGGGGTTTCTACGAGCAGTACTTC. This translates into CASTPGGFYEQYF.

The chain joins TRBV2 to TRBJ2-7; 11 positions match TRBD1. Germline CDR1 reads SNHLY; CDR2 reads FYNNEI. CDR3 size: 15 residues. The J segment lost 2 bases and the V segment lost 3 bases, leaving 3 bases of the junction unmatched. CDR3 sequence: CASSEWGQGAYEQYF. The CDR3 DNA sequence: TGTGCCAGCAGTGAGTGGGGACAGGGGGCCTACGAGCAGTACTTC.

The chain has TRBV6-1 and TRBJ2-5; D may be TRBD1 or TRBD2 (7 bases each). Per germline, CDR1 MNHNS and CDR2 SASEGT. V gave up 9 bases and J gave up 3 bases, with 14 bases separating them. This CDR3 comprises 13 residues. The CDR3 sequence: CASTTGTKETQYF. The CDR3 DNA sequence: TGTGCCAGTACGACAGGGACTAAAGAGACCCAGTACTTC.

CDR3 residues: CASSELSGPATEAFF. The CDR3 nucleotides read TGTGCCAGCAGTGAACTCTCGGGACCTGCCACTGAAGCTTTCTTT. This chain uses TRBV6-1 with TRBJ1-1; possible D gene TRBD1, 5 bases. The germline V gene has CDR1 MNHNS and CDR2 SASEGT. Trimming pared 2 bases from V and 4 bases from J, leaving 14 bases between. The CDR3 runs to 15 residues.

The CDR3 here is CASSLGHRAPTDTQYF. DNA of the CDR3: TGTGCCAGCAGCTTGGGTCACAGGGCCCCCACAGATACGCAGTATTTT. The chain employs TRBV5-4 and TRBJ2-3; D perhaps matches TRBD1 (6 bases). V lost 0 bases and J lost 2, with 13 bases in between. The length of the CDR3 is 16 residues. The V gene's germline CDR1 is SGHNT and CDR2 YYREEE (reference sequence).

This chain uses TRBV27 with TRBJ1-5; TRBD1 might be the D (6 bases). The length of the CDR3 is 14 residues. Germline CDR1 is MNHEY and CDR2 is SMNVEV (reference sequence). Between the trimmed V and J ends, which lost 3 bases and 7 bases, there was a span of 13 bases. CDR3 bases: TGTGCCAGCAGTTTCGGGGGGGCGCGGCAGCCCCAGCATTTT. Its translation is CASSFGGARQPQHF.

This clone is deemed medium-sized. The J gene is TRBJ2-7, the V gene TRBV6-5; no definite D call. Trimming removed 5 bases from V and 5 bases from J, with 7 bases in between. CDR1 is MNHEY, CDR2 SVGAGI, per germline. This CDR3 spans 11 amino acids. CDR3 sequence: CASSTAHEQYF. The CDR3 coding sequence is TGTGCCAGCAGTACGGCTCACGAGCAGTACTTC.